These 20 T cell receptor beta chains came from one sample sequenced in a study of T cell repertoires in cytomegalovirus infection. Via MiXCR, TCRdb re-called the reads, giving one row per CDR3 protein. The profile shows fewer than 1,000,000 distinct CDR3 sequences, approximately 31% of them singletons. These receptors have no known antigen. The specimen comprised cultured CD8+ T cells from PBMCs, sampled from culture after CMV antigen stimulation. The receptors stem from a human donor in good health (CMV status not recorded). Some clones in this sample may be carry-over from other donors' samples.

The V call is TRBV9, the J call TRBJ2-2; 7 bases fit TRBD1. V was clipped by 4 bases and J by 2 bases; unmatched bases: 11. Germline loops: CDR1 SGDLS, CDR2 YYNGEE. This CDR3 spans 17 amino acids. CDR3 protein: CASSLDLDRSNTGELFF. The CDR3 DNA reads TGTGCCAGCAGCCTAGACCTGGACAGGTCTAACACCGGGGAGCTGTTTTTT. Combining the CDR3 with reference TRBV9 and TRBJ2-2 gives the whole variable domain DSGVTQTPKHLITATGQRVTLRCSPRSGDLSVYWYQQSLDQGLQFLIQYYNGEERAKGNILERFSAQQFPDLHSELNLSSLELGDSALYFCASSLDLDRSNTGELFFGEGSRLTVL.

This rearrangement joins TRBV10-2 to TRBJ2-1, with no clear D. Germline V gives CDR1 WSHSY, CDR2 SAAADI. The CDR3 runs 11 residues. The germline V and J ends were trimmed by 1 base and 13 bases, with 8 bases remaining between them. The CDR3 loop reads CASSEWDSQFF. CDR3 DNA sequence: TGCGCCAGCAGTGAGTGGGATTCCCAGTTCTTC.

The genes are TRBV12-3 or TRBV12-4 and TRBJ2-5, with 7 bases lining up with TRBD2. V lost 6 bases and J lost 4; bases outside the gene matches: 11. This CDR3 region has 15 residues. The CDR3 here is CASRLTRDYIETQYF. DNA for the CDR3: TGTGCCAGCAGATTGACCCGGGACTACATAGAGACCCAGTACTTC.

The chain has TRBV20-1 and TRBJ1-2; tentatively, D is TRBD1 (5 bases). Germline-derived CDR1 and CDR2 are DFQATT and SNEGSKA (reference sequence). Trimming stripped 3 bases from V and 4 bases from J, with 12 bases between. The CDR3 consists of 13 residues. This CDR3 reads CSASPQGPYGYTF. CDR3 coding DNA: TGCAGTGCTAGTCCCCAGGGCCCCTATGGCTACACCTTC.

This clonotype turned up a few times. The rearrangement uses TRBV28 and TRBJ2-1; no clear D gene. The CDR3 has 14 residues. Trimming left V 6 bases short and J 0 bases short, with 9 bases between. Germline V gene lookup returns CDR1 MDHEN and CDR2 SYDVKM. The CDR3 reads CASSSIGSYNEQFF. The CDR3, as DNA: TGTGCCAGCAGCTCCATCGGCTCCTACAATGAGCAGTTCTTC.

The chain recombines TRBV9 with TRBJ1-1; D not resolved. From germline, CDR1 is SGDLS and CDR2 YYNGEE. V lost 0 bases to trimming and J lost 3 bases, with 6 bases between them. The CDR3 extends over 13 amino acids. CDR3 nucleotides: TGTGCCAGCAGCGTAGTAGTACACACTGAAGCTTTCTTT. Residues: CASSVVVHTEAFF.

The genes are TRBV6-5 and TRBJ1-5; D possibly corresponds to TRBD1 (6 bases). The CDR3 has 13 residues. Germline-derived CDR1 and CDR2 are MNHEY and SVGAGI. The germline V and J ends were trimmed by 4 bases and 7 bases, with 11 bases remaining between them. The CDR3 bases are TGTGCCAGCAGTTGGGGGCTGTCACAGCCCCAGCATTTT. This translates into CASSWGLSQPQHF.

The chain links TRBV4-1 to TRBJ1-5, with D hard to call. The germline gives CDR1 MGHRA, CDR2 YSYEKL. V lost 2 bases to trimming and J lost 0 bases, with 8 bases between them. The CDR3 is 15 amino acids. This chain's CDR3 is CASSQSENSNQPQHF. CDR3 DNA sequence: TGCGCCAGCAGCCAAAGCGAAAATAGCAATCAGCCCCAGCATTTT.

This clonotype was counted between two and nine times. This rearrangement joins TRBV5-1 to TRBJ2-5; no firm D call. The germline gives CDR1 SGHRS, CDR2 YFSETQ. Trimming cost V 2 bases and J 2 bases, with 13 bases left between them. The CDR3 runs to 15 residues. CDR3 sequence (DNA): TGCGCCAGCAGCTTATTCGGGCTAAGGCAAGAGACCCAGTACTTC. Residues: CASSLFGLRQETQYF.

This clonotype was observed a handful of times. This rearrangement joins TRBV29-1 to TRBJ1-2; D not resolved. Germline V gene data show CDR1 as SQVTM and CDR2 as ANQGSEA. This CDR3 region has 14 residues. The V gene lost 0 bases and the J gene lost 2 bases, with 10 bases spanning the gap. CDR3 amino acids: CSVEDPGVNYGYTF. As DNA, the CDR3 is TGCAGCGTTGAAGACCCGGGTGTAAACTATGGCTACACCTTC.

V usage is TRBV7-9 and J usage is TRBJ2-2; 7 bases fit TRBD1. The germline gives CDR1 SEHNR, CDR2 FQNEAQ (reference sequence). CDR3 length equals 15 residues. V dropped 5 bases and J dropped 7; count of bases not matched to a gene: 10. Written as DNA, the CDR3 is TGTGCCAGCAGCCCCCCCGGGACAGTGGACGGGGAGCTGTTTTTT. It codes for CASSPPGTVDGELFF.

The table lists this clonotype with many counts. The rearrangement links TRBV7-2 to TRBJ1-3, with no clear D. The CDR3 length is 15 residues. Germline-derived CDR1 and CDR2 are SGHTA and FQGNSA. The V and J ends lost 3 bases and 1 base respectively, with 10 bases between them. CDR3 region: CASSLTRGSGNTIYF. The CDR3 coding sequence is TGTGCCAGCAGCTTGACCCGGGGTTCTGGAAACACCATATATTTT.

This clonotype was seen many times. The rearrangement joins TRBV6-5 to TRBJ2-7; 8 bases are a match to TRBD1. From germline, CDR1 is MNHEY and CDR2 SVGAGI. The ends lost 5 bases at V and 3 bases at J; junction bases unmatched: 6. The CDR3 has 14 residues. CDR3 DNA: TGTGCCAGCAGTCCTGGACAGGGAGTCTACGAGCAGTACTTC. Translating it yields CASSPGQGVYEQYF.

CDR3 loop: CASSEVLKRRSGNSPLHF. The CDR3 DNA sequence: TGTGCCAGCAGTGAAGTACTGAAGAGGCGCTCTGGGAATTCACCCCTCCACTTT. The chain joins TRBV6-1 to TRBJ1-6, with unresolved D. Germline V lookup: CDR1 MNHNS, CDR2 SASEGT. CDR3 length equals 18 residues. The V gene lost 1 base and the J gene lost 7 bases, with 20 bases spanning the gap.

This clonotype was observed a few times. V and J are TRBV4-1 and TRBJ2-1; D possibly corresponds to TRBD2 (5 bases). Trimming shortened V by 2 bases and J by 8 bases, and 10 bases separated the two germline ends. CDR1 MGHRA and CDR2 YSYEKL come from the germline V gene. The CDR3 has 13 residues. CDR3 sequence: CASSQSISDEQFF. CDR3 DNA: TGCGCCAGCAGCCAATCTATTAGCGATGAGCAGTTCTTC.

This chain joins TRBV6-2 or TRBV6-3 and TRBJ1-5; 7 bases agree with TRBD1. With V trimmed by 5 bases and J by 6 bases, 13 bases remained unmatched. This CDR3 contains 16 residues. Germline loops: CDR1 MNHEY, CDR2 SVGEGT. The CDR3 DNA reads TGTGCCAGCAGTCAAGTACCCGGACAGGAACTTCAGCCCCAGCATTTT. It yields the protein CASSQVPGQELQPQHF.

This clonotype was detected ten times or more. V gene TRBV5-6 combines with J gene TRBJ1-1; D is perhaps TRBD1 (5 bases). Germline values: CDR1 SGHDT, CDR2 YYEEEE. V lost 0 bases and J lost 1, with 13 bases in between. The CDR3 consists of 16 residues. This chain's CDR3 is CASSLEQARPNTEAFF. The CDR3 coding sequence is TGTGCCAGCAGCTTGGAACAGGCCCGACCGAACACTGAAGCTTTCTTT.

This clonotype has more than one count but fewer than ten. The chain links TRBV12-3 or TRBV12-4 to TRBJ1-5, with D uncertain. The CDR3 consists of 15 residues. V lost 0 bases and J lost 4, with 10 bases in between. Here the CDR3 reads CASSLAWVENQPQHF. As DNA, the CDR3 is TGTGCCAGCAGTTTAGCGTGGGTCGAGAATCAGCCCCAGCATTTT.

This clonotype was picked up a small number of times. The genes are TRBV19 and TRBJ1-2; D possibly corresponds to TRBD1 (6 bases). The length of the CDR3 is 15 residues. CDR1 LNHDA and CDR2 SQIVND come from the germline V gene (reference sequence). Trimming took 7 bases from V and 2 from J, leaving 17 bases between them. The CDR3 spells CASTPGWGANYGYTF. DNA for the CDR3: TGTGCCAGTACCCCGGGATGGGGGGCGAACTATGGCTACACCTTC.

This clonotype was detected ten times or more. The genes are TRBV12-3 or TRBV12-4 and TRBJ1-5; TRBD1 agrees at 9 bases. The CDR3 is 14 amino acids. Trimming took 6 bases from V and 6 from J; bases not matched to a gene: 6. The DNA of the CDR3 is TGTGCCAGCAGGGAACAGGGGGCGGTTCAGCCCCAGCATTTT. Amino acids: CASREQGAVQPQHF.